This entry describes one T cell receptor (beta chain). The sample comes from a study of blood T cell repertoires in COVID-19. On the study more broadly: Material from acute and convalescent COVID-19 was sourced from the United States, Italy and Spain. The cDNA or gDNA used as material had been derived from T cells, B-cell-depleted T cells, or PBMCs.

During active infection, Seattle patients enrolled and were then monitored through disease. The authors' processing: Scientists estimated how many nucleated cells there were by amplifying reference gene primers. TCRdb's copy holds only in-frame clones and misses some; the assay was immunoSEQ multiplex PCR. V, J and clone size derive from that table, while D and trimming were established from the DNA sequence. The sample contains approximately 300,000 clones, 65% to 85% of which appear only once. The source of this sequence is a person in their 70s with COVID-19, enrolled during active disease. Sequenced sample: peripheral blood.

The DNA of the CDR3 is TGTGCCAGCAGCACCACAGGGGACTCTGGAAACACCATATATTTT. This encodes CASSTTGDSGNTIYF. V and J are TRBV7-3 and TRBJ1-3, with 7 bases aligning to TRBD1. The CDR3 runs 15 residues. Germline V lookup: CDR1 SGHTA, CDR2 FQGTGA. V shed 5 bases, J shed 0 bases, and the junction held 4 bases outside the gene matches.